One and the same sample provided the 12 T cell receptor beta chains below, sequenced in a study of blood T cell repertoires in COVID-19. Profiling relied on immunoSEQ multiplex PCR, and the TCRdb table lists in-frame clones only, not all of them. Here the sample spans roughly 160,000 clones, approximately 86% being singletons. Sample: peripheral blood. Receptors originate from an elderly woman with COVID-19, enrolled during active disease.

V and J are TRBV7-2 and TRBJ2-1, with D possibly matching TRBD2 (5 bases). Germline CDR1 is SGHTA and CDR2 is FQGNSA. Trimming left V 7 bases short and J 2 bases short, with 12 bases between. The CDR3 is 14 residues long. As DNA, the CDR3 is TGTGCCAGCACCCTAATCGGGGCCTACAATGAGCAGTTCTTC. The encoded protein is CASTLIGAYNEQFF.

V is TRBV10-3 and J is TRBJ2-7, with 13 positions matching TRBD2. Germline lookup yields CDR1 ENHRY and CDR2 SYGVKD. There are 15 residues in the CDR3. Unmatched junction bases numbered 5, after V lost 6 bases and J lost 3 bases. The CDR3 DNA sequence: TGTGCCATCAGCTTAGGGACTAGCGGGAACTACGAGCAGTACTTC. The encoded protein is CAISLGTSGNYEQYF.

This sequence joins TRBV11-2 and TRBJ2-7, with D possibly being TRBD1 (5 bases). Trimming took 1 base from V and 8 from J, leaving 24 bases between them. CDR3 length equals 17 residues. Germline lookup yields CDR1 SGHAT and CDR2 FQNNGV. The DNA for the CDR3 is TGTGCCAGCAGCTTAGGCACGGCAGGGTTAAAAACTGTGAAGCAGTACTTC. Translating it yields CASSLGTAGLKTVKQYF.

The CDR3 DNA reads TGCAGTGCTAGTTCTCTTCGAGGACAGGGAGGGGAGACCCAGTACTTC. The encoded protein is CSASSLRGQGGETQYF. The chain couples TRBV20-1 to TRBJ2-5, with D tentatively TRBD1 (8 bases). Trimming left V 3 bases short and J 5 bases short, with 22 bases between. The CDR3 totals 16 residues. The germline CDR1 and CDR2 sequences are DFQATT and SNEGSKA (reference sequence).

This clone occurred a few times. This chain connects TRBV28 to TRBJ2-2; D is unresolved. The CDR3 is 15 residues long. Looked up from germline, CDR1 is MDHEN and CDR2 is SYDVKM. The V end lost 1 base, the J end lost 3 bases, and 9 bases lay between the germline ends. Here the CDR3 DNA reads TGTGCCAGCAGTTTATCCGGGTTTCACACCGGGGAGCTGTTTTTT. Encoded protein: CASSLSGFHTGELFF.

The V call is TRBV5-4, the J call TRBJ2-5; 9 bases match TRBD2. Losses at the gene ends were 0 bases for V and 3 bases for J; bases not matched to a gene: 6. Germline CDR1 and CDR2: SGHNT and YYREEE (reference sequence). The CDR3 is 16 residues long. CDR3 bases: TGTGCCAGCAGCTTGGGCGGTGCGGGAGGGGAAGAGACCCAGTACTTC. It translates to CASSLGGAGGEETQYF. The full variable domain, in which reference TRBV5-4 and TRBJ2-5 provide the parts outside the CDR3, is ETGVTQSPTHLIKTRGQQVTLRCSSQSGHNTVSWYQQALGQGPQFIFQYYREEENGRGNFPPRFSGLQFPNYSSELNVNALELDDSALYLCASSLGGAGGEETQYFGPGTRLLVL.

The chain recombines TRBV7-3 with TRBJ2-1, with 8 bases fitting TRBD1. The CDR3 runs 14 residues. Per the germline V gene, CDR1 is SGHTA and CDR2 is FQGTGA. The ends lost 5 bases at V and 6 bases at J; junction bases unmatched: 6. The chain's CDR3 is CASSQGTGVNEQFF. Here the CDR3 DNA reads TGTGCCAGCAGCCAAGGGACAGGAGTCAATGAGCAGTTCTTC.

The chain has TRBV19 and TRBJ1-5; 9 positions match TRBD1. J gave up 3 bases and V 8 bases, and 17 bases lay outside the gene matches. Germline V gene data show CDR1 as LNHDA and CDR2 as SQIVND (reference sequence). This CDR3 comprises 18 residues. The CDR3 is CASDRVGQGLYDNQPQHF. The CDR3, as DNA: TGTGCCAGTGATAGGGTCGGACAGGGGCTGTATGACAATCAGCCCCAGCATTTT.

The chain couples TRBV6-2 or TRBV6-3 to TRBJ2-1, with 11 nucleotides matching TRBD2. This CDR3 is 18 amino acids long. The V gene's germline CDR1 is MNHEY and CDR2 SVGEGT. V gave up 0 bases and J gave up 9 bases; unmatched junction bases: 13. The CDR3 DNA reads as TGTGCCAGCAGTTACTCGAGTAGCGGGAGGGCGGTTCTTTTTGAGCAGTTCTTC. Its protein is CASSYSSSGRAVLFEQFF.

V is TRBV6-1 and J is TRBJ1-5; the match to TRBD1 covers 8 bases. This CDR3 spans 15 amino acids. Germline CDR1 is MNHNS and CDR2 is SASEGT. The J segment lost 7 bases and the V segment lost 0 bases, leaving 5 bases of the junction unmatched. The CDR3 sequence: CASSEASGGRQPQHF. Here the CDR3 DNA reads TGTGCCAGCAGTGAAGCGTCAGGGGGCCGGCAGCCCCAGCATTTT.

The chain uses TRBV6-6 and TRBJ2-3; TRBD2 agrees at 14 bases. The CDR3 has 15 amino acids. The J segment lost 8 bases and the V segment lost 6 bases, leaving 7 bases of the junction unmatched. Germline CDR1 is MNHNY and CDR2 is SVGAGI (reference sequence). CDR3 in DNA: TGTGCCAGCAGCCGTGGACTAGCGGGAGGAGGTACGCAGTATTTT. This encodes CASSRGLAGGGTQYF.

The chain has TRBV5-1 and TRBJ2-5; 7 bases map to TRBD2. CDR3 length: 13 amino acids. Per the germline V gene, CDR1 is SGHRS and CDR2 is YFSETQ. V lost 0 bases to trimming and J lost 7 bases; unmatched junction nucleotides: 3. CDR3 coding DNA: TGCGCCAGCAGCTTGGTCTCTAGCGGGACCCAGTACTTC. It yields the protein CASSLVSSGTQYF.